A selection of T cell receptor beta chains follows, all from one sample in a study of T-cell memory formation after mild COVID-19. Via MiXCR, TCRdb re-called the 5' RACE reads, giving one row per CDR3 protein. Among roughly 110,000 distinct CDR3 sequences listed, approximately 17% were seen once. Sequences were obtained from PBMCs or a T cell subset sorted from them (not recorded which). Every receptor here comes from an adult woman who had mild COVID-19 (a few samples of this study predate the infection). Cell type and time point are not known. CDR3s include the opening cysteine and the closing phenylalanine or tryptophan. A D gene is named only where the DNA matches it firmly. Clone size is given for some rows only: seen once, a few or many times, or a class if the clone is expanded.

V	J	size	D	CDR3	DNA
TRBV20-1	TRBJ1-1	few	.	CSATTDMNTEAFF	TGCAGTGCTACCACAGATATGAACACTGAAGCTTTCTTT
TRBV23-1	TRBJ2-5	.	.	CASSRHNRGAPQETQYF	TGCGCCAGCAGTCGCCACAACAGAGGGGCGCCTCAAGAGACCCAGTACTTC
TRBV29-1	TRBJ1-1	few	.	CSVPGHAIGTEAFF	TGCAGCGTGCCGGGACACGCGATCGGGACTGAAGCTTTCTTT
TRBV10-3	TRBJ2-3	.	.	CAIDEGDTDTQYF	TGTGCCATCGACGAGGGCGACACAGATACGCAGTATTTT
TRBV20-1	TRBJ2-7	.	TRBD1	CSAGTGISYEQYF	TGCAGTGCTGGGACAGGGATCTCCTACGAGCAGTACTTC
TRBV4-1	TRBJ2-1	few	.	CASSQERGPYNEQFF	TGCGCCAGCAGCCAAGAGCGGGGGCCATACAATGAGCAGTTCTTC
TRBV6-5	TRBJ2-1	.	.	CASSSGLFNEQFF	TGTGCCAGCAGTTCAGGACTATTCAATGAGCAGTTCTTC
TRBV18	TRBJ2-7	many	TRBD2	CASSHGHSGGISYEQYF	TGTGCCAGCTCACACGGTCATAGCGGGGGAATCTCCTACGAGCAGTACTTC
TRBV2	TRBJ2-3	.	.	CASSEGHLGTQYF	TGTGCCAGCAGTGAGGGGCACCTCGGGACGCAGTATTTT
TRBV6-6	TRBJ2-2	.	.	CASRLLGATGELFF	TGTGCCAGCAGGTTACTTGGGGCCACCGGGGAGCTGTTTTTT
TRBV4-3	TRBJ2-1	few	TRBD2	CASSQDLSTSGTYNEQFF	TGCGCCAGCAGCCAAGATCTATCAACTAGCGGGACGTACAATGAGCAGTTCTTC
TRBV29-1	TRBJ1-2	.	.	CSVEDRTSNYGYTF	TGCAGCGTTGAAGACCGGACAAGCAACTATGGCTACACCTTC
TRBV4-1	TRBJ2-3	few	TRBD1	CASSQVGQGTDTQYF	TGCGCCAGCAGCCAAGTTGGACAGGGTACAGATACGCAGTATTTT
TRBV29-1	TRBJ2-2	.	.	CSVEKGAGELFF	TGCAGCGTTGAAAAGGGGGCCGGGGAGCTGTTTTTT
TRBV5-1	TRBJ2-7	few	.	CASSLEPRGIYEQYF	TGCGCCAGCAGCTTGGAGCCACGGGGTATCTACGAGCAGTACTTC
TRBV11-2	TRBJ2-6	few	.	CAFLGLTSGANVLTF	TGTGCCTTCCTAGGACTTACCTCTGGGGCCAACGTCCTGACTTTC
TRBV20-1	TRBJ1-3	.	.	CSARSQGNTIYF	TGCAGTGCTAGGTCCCAGGGAAACACCATATATTTT
TRBV4-1	TRBJ1-5	few	.	CASSQVEDSNQPQHF	TGCGCCAGCAGCCAAGTTGAGGATAGCAATCAGCCCCAGCATTTT
TRBV9	TRBJ2-3	few	TRBD2	CASSVGVRLATDTQYF	TGTGCCAGCAGCGTAGGGGTTCGACTAGCGACAGATACGCAGTATTTT
TRBV12-3/TRBV12-4	TRBJ1-1	.	.	CASSFGDRAEAFF	TGTGCCAGCAGTTTTGGGGATAGGGCTGAAGCTTTCTTT
TRBV7-9	TRBJ2-5	.	.	CAIQESSGVGETQYF	TGTGCCATCCAGGAAAGCTCAGGGGTCGGGGAGACCCAGTACTTC
TRBV12-3/TRBV12-4	TRBJ2-2	.	TRBD2	CASRFWASGGDTGELFF	TGTGCCAGCAGATTTTGGGCTAGCGGTGGGGACACCGGGGAGCTGTTTTTT
TRBV29-1	TRBJ2-5	.	.	CSVVLPSSAEWTQYF	TGCAGCGTCGTACTGCCGAGCAGCGCGGAGTGGACCCAGTACTTC
TRBV11-3	TRBJ1-1	.	.	CASEARGRDTEAFF	TGTGCCAGCGAGGCAAGGGGCAGGGACACTGAAGCTTTCTTT
TRBV15	TRBJ2-1	few	.	CATSRDRGPYNEQFF	TGTGCCACCAGCAGAGATCGGGGTCCCTACAATGAGCAGTTCTTC
TRBV4-3	TRBJ2-7	.	TRBD2	CASSQGLAAVGEQYF	TGCGCCAGCAGCCAAGGACTAGCGGCCGTGGGGGAGCAGTACTTC
TRBV3-1	TRBJ2-7	few	.	CASSQEGSPDEQYF	TGTGCCAGCAGCCAAGAGGGATCACCAGACGAGCAGTACTTC
TRBV27	TRBJ2-3	few	TRBD1	CASSLGQGGFTDTQYF	TGTGCCAGCAGTTTGGGACAGGGAGGGTTCACAGATACGCAGTATTTT
TRBV3-1	TRBJ2-1	.	.	CASSHTWAGVNEQFF	TGTGCCAGCAGCCATACGTGGGCGGGCGTTAATGAGCAGTTCTTC
TRBV6-6	TRBJ2-1	few	.	CASSYSIGSGQFF	TGTGCCAGCAGTTACTCGATTGGCTCAGGGCAGTTCTTC
TRBV4-1	TRBJ1-1	once	.	CASSHRGGTEAFF	TGCGCCAGCAGCCATCGGGGGGGCACTGAAGCTTTCTTT
TRBV7-9	TRBJ2-5	few	TRBD2	CASSLELAEETQYF	TGTGCCAGCAGCTTAGAACTAGCGGAAGAGACCCAGTACTTC
TRBV7-3	TRBJ2-1	.	TRBD1	CASSLFGTDNEQFF	TGTGCCAGCAGCTTATTCGGGACAGACAATGAGCAGTTCTTC
TRBV6-2/TRBV6-3	TRBJ1-1	.	.	CASSQGSAFF	TGTGCCAGCAGCCAGGGTTCGGCTTTCTTT
TRBV12-3/TRBV12-4	TRBJ2-2	few	TRBD2	CASSPRLAGGTGELFF	TGTGCCAGCAGTCCGAGACTAGCGGGGGGCACCGGGGAGCTGTTTTTT
TRBV9	TRBJ2-1	.	.	CASSTRDNEQFF	TGTGCCAGCAGCACTAGGGACAATGAGCAGTTCTTC
TRBV5-1	TRBJ2-3	few	TRBD2	CASSDGTSGVDTQYF	TGCGCCAGCAGCGACGGGACTAGCGGGGTGGATACGCAGTATTTT
TRBV4-1	TRBJ2-7	few	TRBD2	CASSQGLAGAYEQYF	TGCGCCAGCAGCCAAGGACTAGCGGGAGCCTACGAGCAGTACTTC
TRBV2	TRBJ2-2	.	TRBD2	CASSDTLAGETGELFF	TGTGCCAGCAGTGACACACTAGCGGGAGAAACCGGGGAGCTGTTTTTT
TRBV5-1	TRBJ2-5	few	.	CASSLGGSETQYF	TGCGCCAGCAGCTTGGGAGGGTCGGAGACCCAGTACTTC
TRBV7-6	TRBJ2-7	few	.	CASSDYRVHEQYF	TGTGCCAGCAGCGATTACAGGGTTCACGAGCAGTACTTC
TRBV7-3	TRBJ2-1	few	TRBD1	CASSPGGPLWEQFF	TGTGCCAGCAGCCCAGGGGGACCCTTGTGGGAGCAGTTCTTC
TRBV2	TRBJ1-1	many	TRBD1	CASSEGGGGQFEAFF	TGTGCCAGCAGTGAAGGGGGAGGGGGACAGTTTGAAGCTTTCTTT
TRBV15	TRBJ1-5	few	.	CATSTALLGDQPQHF	TGTGCCACCAGCACGGCACTCCTCGGGGATCAGCCCCAGCATTTT